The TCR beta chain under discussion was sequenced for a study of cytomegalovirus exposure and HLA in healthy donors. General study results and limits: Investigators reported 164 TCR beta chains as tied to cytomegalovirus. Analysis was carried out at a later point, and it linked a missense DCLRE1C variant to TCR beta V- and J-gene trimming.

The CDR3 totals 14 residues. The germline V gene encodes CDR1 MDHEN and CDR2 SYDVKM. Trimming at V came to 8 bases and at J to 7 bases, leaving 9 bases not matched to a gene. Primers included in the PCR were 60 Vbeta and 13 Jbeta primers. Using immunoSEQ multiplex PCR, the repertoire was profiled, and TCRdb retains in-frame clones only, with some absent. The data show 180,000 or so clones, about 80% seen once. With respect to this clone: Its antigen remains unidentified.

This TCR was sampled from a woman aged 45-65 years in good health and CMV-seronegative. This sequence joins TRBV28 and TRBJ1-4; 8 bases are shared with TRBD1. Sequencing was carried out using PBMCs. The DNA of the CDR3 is TGTGCCAGCGAAACTCAGGGGGCGGGTGAAAAACTGTTTTTT. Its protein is CASETQGAGEKLFF.